This T cell receptor (beta chain) stems from a study of blood T cell repertoires in COVID-19. Turning to the study itself: COVID-19 samples, acute and convalescent, were from the United States, Italy and Spain. In each case, the material was cDNA or gDNA derived from T cells, B-cell-depleted T cells, or PBMCs.

Per the original methods: Reference gene primer amplification in the assay estimated nucleated cell counts. Sequencing was performed with immunoSEQ multiplex PCR; in TCRdb, only in-frame clones are kept and a portion is missing. The V and J calls and clone size are taken from that table; D and trimming were inferred from the DNA. Of 110,000 to 150,000 clones listed, 75% to 85% are singletons. Germline CDR1 reads SGDLS; CDR2 reads YYNGEE. V dropped 0 bases and J dropped 2; count of bases not matched to a gene: 5. This CDR3 is built from 15 residues. This clonotype originated in a man aged 65-85 years who had recovered from COVID-19. V usage is TRBV9 and J usage is TRBJ2-7; 7 bases fit TRBD2. The sequenced sample consisted of peripheral blood. CDR3 sequence reads: CASSVVLAETYEQYF. CDR3 in DNA: TGTGCCAGCAGCGTAGTTCTAGCGGAGACCTACGAGCAGTACTTC.